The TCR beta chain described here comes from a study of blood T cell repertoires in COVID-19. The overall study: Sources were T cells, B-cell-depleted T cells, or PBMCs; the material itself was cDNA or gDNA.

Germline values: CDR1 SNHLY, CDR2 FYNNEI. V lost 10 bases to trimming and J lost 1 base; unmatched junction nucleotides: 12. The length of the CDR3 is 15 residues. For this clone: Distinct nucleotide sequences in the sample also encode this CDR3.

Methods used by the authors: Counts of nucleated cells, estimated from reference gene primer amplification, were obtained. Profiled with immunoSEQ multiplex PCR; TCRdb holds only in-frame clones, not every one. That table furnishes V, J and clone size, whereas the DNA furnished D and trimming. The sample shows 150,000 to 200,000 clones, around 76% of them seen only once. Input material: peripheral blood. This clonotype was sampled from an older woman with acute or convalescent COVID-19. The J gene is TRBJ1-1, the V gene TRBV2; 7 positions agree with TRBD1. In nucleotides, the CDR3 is TGTGCCACTCACGGGGAAGCAGGGGGGAACACTGAAGCTTTCTTT. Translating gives CATHGEAGGNTEAFF.